Below, 22 T cell receptor beta chains from the same sample are listed, as sequenced in a study of shared clonotypes between healthy human individuals. Sequencing used immunoSEQ multiplex PCR; TCRdb keeps in-frame clones, though not all of them. The sample contains about 960,000 clones, over 60% of which appear only once. The sequenced material came from memory CD4+ T cells sorted from blood. Described subset: CD45RA-negative fraction. The receptors come from a man aged 18 to 35 in good health.

The chain carries TRBV11-3 and TRBJ2-5; 7 nucleotides line up with TRBD1. Germline CDR1 is SGHNT and CDR2 is YENEEA. Trimming at V came to 4 bases and at J to 1 base, leaving 6 bases not matched to a gene. The CDR3 length is 15 residues. The CDR3 coding sequence is TGTGCCAGCAGCTCGGGAACAGGGGCCCAAGAGACCCAGTACTTC. Its protein is CASSSGTGAQETQYF.

The chain couples TRBV11-2 to TRBJ2-1, with D possibly matching TRBD1 (6 bases). The CDR3 extends over 13 amino acids. V was trimmed by 5 bases and J by 4 bases, leaving 9 bases between them. CDR1 and CDR2 from the germline V gene are SGHAT and FQNNGV. In DNA form, the CDR3 reads TGTGCCAGCAGCAAAGACAGGTACAATGAGCAGTTCTTC. It codes for CASSKDRYNEQFF.

DNA for the CDR3: TGTGCCAGCAAATGGGACGGGAGGGCCAGAGAGACCCAGTACTTC. Its protein product is CASKWDGRARETQYF. The gene calls are TRBV9 and TRBJ2-5; 8 positions agree with TRBD2. Germline V gene sequence: CDR1 SGDLS, CDR2 YYNGEE. This CDR3 is built from 15 residues. With 6 bases clipped from V and 4 bases from J, the junction kept 11 bases outside the gene matches.

This clone showed up just a few times. Additional DNA sequences in this sample encode the identical CDR3. The V and J genes are TRBV7-2 and TRBJ1-5, with D maybe TRBD1 (5 bases). The ends were cut back, 3 bases at V and 6 bases at J, with 12 bases in the middle. CDR3 length: 14 amino acids. Per the germline V gene, CDR1 is SGHTA and CDR2 is FQGNSA. This CDR3 is CASSFGGVSQPQHF. DNA for the CDR3: TGTGCCAGCAGCTTTGGGGGGGTCAGTCAGCCCCAGCATTTT. The full variable domain, in which reference TRBV7-2 and TRBJ1-5 provide the parts outside the CDR3, is GAGVSQSPSNKVTEKGKDVELRCDPISGHTALYWYRQSLGQGLEFLIYFQGNSAPDKSGLPSDRFSAERTGGSVSTLTIQRTQQEDSAVYLCASSFGGVSQPQHFGDGTRLSIL.

The chain joins TRBV2 to TRBJ1-2, with 7 positions matching TRBD1. The CDR3 runs to 13 residues. Germline assignment: CDR1 SNHLY and CDR2 FYNNEI. With V trimmed by 6 bases and J by 4 bases, 5 bases remained unmatched. The CDR3 is CASRGDSIYGYTF. CDR3 sequence (DNA): TGTGCCAGCAGGGGGGACAGTATCTATGGCTACACCTTC.

The chain joins TRBV2 to TRBJ1-1, with D unresolved. Trimming shortened V by 2 bases and J by 1 base, and 5 bases separated the two germline ends. The CDR3 is 13 amino acids. From germline, CDR1 is SNHLY and CDR2 FYNNEI. Written as DNA, the CDR3 is TGTGCCAGCAGTGAACAAACGAACACTGAAGCTTTCTTT. Its translation is CASSEQTNTEAFF.

This clone has a single count. The chain couples TRBV30 to TRBJ2-6; no reliable D call. V gave up 0 bases and J gave up 3 bases, with 3 bases separating them. CDR1 is GTSNPN, CDR2 SVGIG, per germline (reference sequence). The CDR3 runs to 13 residues. The CDR3 nucleotides read TGTGCCTGGAGTGTTGGTGGGGCCAACGTCCTGACTTTC. This gives the protein CAWSVGGANVLTF.

A remark on this clone: Distinct nucleotide sequences in the sample also encode this CDR3. The CDR3 DNA reads as TGTGCCAGCAGCTTATTCACAGGGAACACTGAAGCTTTCTTT. Protein: CASSLFTGNTEAFF. This chain links TRBV7-2 with TRBJ1-1, with D possibly being TRBD1 (5 bases). CDR1 is SGHTA, CDR2 FQGNSA, per germline. The V gene lost 2 bases and the J gene lost 1 base, with 8 bases spanning the gap. The CDR3 length is 14 residues.

The genes are TRBV5-1 and TRBJ2-3; TRBD2 matches at 7 bases. Germline V CDR1 and CDR2: SGHRS, YFSETQ. After removal of 5 bases from V and 2 bases from J, the junction contained 5 bases not matched to a gene. The CDR3 totals 14 residues. Here the CDR3 reads CASRQAGSTDTQYF. DNA of the CDR3: TGCGCCAGCAGGCAAGCGGGATCCACAGATACGCAGTATTTT.

The V gene is TRBV27, the J gene TRBJ2-3; D is perhaps TRBD2 (5 bases). Germline CDR1 MNHEY, CDR2 SMNVEV (reference sequence). The CDR3 has 12 residues. Trimming pared 6 bases from V and 4 bases from J, leaving 8 bases between. This CDR3 reads CASSTGSDTQYF. The CDR3, as DNA: TGTGCCAGCAGCACGGGATCAGATACGCAGTATTTT.

The chain uses TRBV7-2 and TRBJ2-2, with D perhaps matching TRBD2 (6 bases). Germline V gives CDR1 SGHTA, CDR2 FQGNSA. The V and J ends lost 0 bases and 2 bases respectively, with 10 bases between them. The CDR3 extends over 16 amino acids. The CDR3 reads CASSLAGLKNTGELFF. The DNA for the CDR3 is TGTGCCAGCAGCTTAGCGGGACTTAAAAACACCGGGGAGCTGTTTTTT.

The chain is built from TRBV9 and TRBJ2-7; 7 nucleotides align to TRBD1. The ends lost 4 bases at V and 8 bases at J; junction bases unmatched: 9. CDR3 length: 13 amino acids. Germline CDR1 is SGDLS and CDR2 is YYNGEE. CDR3 amino acids: CASSRDRQTKQYF. CDR3 sequence (DNA): TGTGCCAGCAGCCGGGACAGACAGACGAAGCAGTACTTC. The whole variable domain, remainder taken from reference TRBV9 and TRBJ2-7, is DSGVTQTPKHLITATGQRVTLRCSPRSGDLSVYWYQQSLDQGLQFLIQYYNGEERAKGNILERFSAQQFPDLHSELNLSSLELGDSALYFCASSRDRQTKQYFGPGTRLTVT.

J is TRBJ2-5 and V is TRBV5-1; 8 bases align to TRBD1. Trimming cost V 3 bases and J 1 base; bases outside gene matches: 5. This CDR3 region has 15 residues. CDR1 and CDR2 (germline): SGHRS, YFSETQ. CDR3 residues: CASSSGQGSQETQYF. In DNA form, the CDR3 reads TGCGCCAGCAGCTCCGGACAGGGATCCCAAGAGACCCAGTACTTC.

The chain couples TRBV20-1 to TRBJ2-1; D may match TRBD1 or TRBD2 (5 bases each). Trimming took 7 bases from V and 4 from J, leaving 8 bases between them. The CDR3 has 11 residues. Germline V gene lookup returns CDR1 DFQATT and CDR2 SNEGSKA (reference sequence). In DNA form, the CDR3 reads TGCAGTGGAGGGGAGTACAATGAGCAGTTCTTC. Translating gives CSGGEYNEQFF.

The V call is TRBV5-8, the J call TRBJ2-1, with 10 bases that match TRBD2. V shed 4 bases, J shed 3 bases, and the junction held 4 bases outside the gene matches. Germline V gene data show CDR1 as SGHTS and CDR2 as YDEGEE. This CDR3 has 15 amino acids. This CDR3 is CASSRGLASYNEQFF. CDR3 coding DNA: TGTGCCAGCAGCCGGGGACTAGCGAGCTACAATGAGCAGTTCTTC.

The chain links TRBV5-1 to TRBJ2-3; TRBD2 matches 9 bases. Germline V gene sequence: CDR1 SGHRS, CDR2 YFSETQ. CDR3 length: 16 amino acids. With V trimmed by 0 bases and J by 7 bases, 9 bases remained unmatched. In DNA form, the CDR3 reads TGCGCCAGCAGCTTGGGCGGAGCGGGAGGATCCTATACGCAGTATTTT. Its protein is CASSLGGAGGSYTQYF.

CDR3 in amino acids: CASSRGGSGNTIYF. CDR3 sequence (DNA): TGCGCCAGCAGTCGGGGAGGTTCTGGAAACACCATATATTTT. The chain carries TRBV10-2 and TRBJ1-3; D unclear. This CDR3 comprises 14 residues. Trimming removed 5 bases from V and 1 base from J, with 9 bases in between. Germline CDR1 reads WSHSY; CDR2 reads SAAADI.

The chain links TRBV6-1 to TRBJ1-2; 8 positions agree with TRBD1. CDR1 and CDR2 (germline): MNHNS, SASEGT. Trimming took 6 bases from V and 6 from J; bases not matched to a gene: 9. CDR3 length equals 14 residues. The CDR3 loop reads CASSVEDRAHGYTF. For the CDR3, the DNA is TGTGCCAGCAGCGTGGAGGACAGGGCCCATGGCTACACCTTC.

V and J are TRBV6-6 and TRBJ1-3; no firm D call. The CDR3 is 13 residues long. Germline V gives CDR1 MNHNY, CDR2 SVGAGI (reference sequence). V lost 6 bases to trimming and J lost 0 bases, with 6 bases between them. For the CDR3, the DNA is TGTGCCAGCAGGGAACACTCTGGAAACACCATATATTTT. Its protein product is CASREHSGNTIYF.

This clone was seen only once. The CDR3 DNA reads as TGTGCCAGCACCAAGGACAGGAACTACGAGCAGTACTTC. Translation: CASTKDRNYEQYF. The chain joins TRBV7-2 to TRBJ2-7, with TRBD1 matching 7 bases. The V gene end was trimmed by 7 bases and the J gene end by 3 bases; junction bases not matched to a gene: 6. The germline V gene encodes CDR1 SGHTA and CDR2 FQGNSA. This CDR3 is 13 amino acids long.

Only a few counts were recorded for this clone. The rearrangement uses TRBV15 and TRBJ2-5; the match to TRBD2 covers 14 bases. With V trimmed by 1 base and J by 2 bases, 3 bases remained unmatched. This CDR3 contains 17 residues. The V gene's germline CDR1 is LNHNV and CDR2 YYDKDF (reference sequence). CDR3: CATSRGGTSGRQETQYF. CDR3 DNA sequence: TGTGCCACCAGCAGAGGGGGGACTAGCGGGAGACAAGAGACCCAGTACTTC.

This clone showed up just a few times. This specimen includes other DNA sequences encoding the same CDR3. The chain has TRBV7-2 and TRBJ2-3; TRBD2 matches 9 bases. V lost 4 bases, J lost 3 bases, and 2 bases stayed unmatched. The CDR3 loop spans 14 amino acids. In germline, CDR1 is SGHTA, CDR2 FQGNSA. CDR3 nucleotides: TGTGCCAGCAGCTCGGGACTAGCAACAGATACGCAGTATTTT. It encodes CASSSGLATDTQYF.